This T cell receptor (beta chain) was observed in a study of T cell repertoires in cytomegalovirus infection. Study background: In public TCR beta signatures, there were indications of both CMV infection and matching HLA type.

Note on this clonotype: Antigen: not known.

Whole-study results and caveats: CMV-specific HLA-C-restricted TCR beta clonotypes dominated the ex vivo response.

TCRdb independently ran MiXCR on the reads; one entry per CDR3 protein. Of about 460,000 distinct CDR3 sequences in the sample, approximately 10% were seen once. Sequencing used PBMCs. This clonotype was obtained from a human donor in good health (CMV status not recorded). Some clones in this sample may be carry-over from other donors' samples.

CDR3 nucleotides: TGTGCCAGTAGACCCTCCGGGACAGGGAGCTATGGCTACACCTTC. It encodes CASRPSGTGSYGYTF. The V gene is TRBV19, the J gene TRBJ1-2; 9 bases are a match to TRBD1. The CDR3 has 15 residues. Germline V gene data show CDR1 as LNHDA and CDR2 as SQIVND (reference sequence). Trimming cost V 6 bases and J 4 bases; bases outside gene matches: 9.